The 26 T cell receptor beta chains presented below share a single source sample, sequenced in a study of blood T cell repertoires in COVID-19. Sequencing was performed with immunoSEQ multiplex PCR; in TCRdb, only in-frame clones are kept and a portion is missing. Of about 50,000 clones in the sample, 75% to 85% were seen once. The sequenced material came from peripheral blood. The origin of the receptors is a man aged 40-55 years with acute or convalescent COVID-19.

The chain links TRBV11-2 to TRBJ1-3; 7 bases align to TRBD1. CDR1 is SGHAT and CDR2 is FQNNGV in the germline V gene. With 5 bases clipped from V and 2 bases from J, the junction kept 9 bases outside the gene matches. The CDR3 has 16 residues. The CDR3, as DNA: TGTGCCAGCAGCCTTTCGAGCAGGGGGACTGGAAACACCATATATTTT. Translating it yields CASSLSSRGTGNTIYF.

The V and J genes are TRBV10-3 and TRBJ1-2; 8 bases map to TRBD1. V lost 4 bases and J lost 5; bases outside the gene matches: 12. Per germline, CDR1 ENHRY and CDR2 SYGVKD. This CDR3 comprises 16 residues. The CDR3 region has the DNA TGTGCCATCAGTGGGTCAGGGGGCTCCTCAGGGTATGGCTACACCTTC. This gives the protein CAISGSGGSSGYGYTF.

V and J are TRBV5-1 and TRBJ1-3, with a tentative D call TRBD1 (6 bases). Per the germline V gene, CDR1 is SGHRS and CDR2 is YFSETQ. The V end lost 4 bases, the J end lost 3 bases, and 8 bases lay between the germline ends. This CDR3 has 13 amino acids. The CDR3 loop is CASSDRIGNTIYF. The CDR3 DNA follows: TGCGCCAGCAGCGACAGGATTGGAAACACCATATATTTT. Full variable domain (remainder filled in from reference TRBV5-1 and TRBJ1-3): KAGVTQTPRYLIKTRGQQVTLSCSPISGHRSVSWYQQTPGQGLQFLFEYFSETQRNKGNFPGRFSGRQFSNSRSEMNVSTLELGDSALYLCASSDRIGNTIYFGEGSWLTVV.

This clone was picked up a small number of times. The chain uses TRBV9 and TRBJ2-3; a weak D match, TRBD1 (5 bases). This CDR3 comprises 18 residues. V was trimmed by 0 bases and J by 0 bases, leaving 17 bases between them. Germline values: CDR1 SGDLS, CDR2 YYNGEE. The CDR3 DNA is TGTGCCAGCAGCGTAGAAGCCAACCGTGGGGCTAGCACAGATACGCAGTATTTT. This encodes CASSVEANRGASTDTQYF.

The chain has TRBV7-2 and TRBJ1-5; TRBD1 might be the D (5 bases). Germline CDR1 and CDR2: SGHTA and FQGNSA. The CDR3 covers 14 residues. Trimming took 1 base from V and 4 from J, leaving 8 bases between them. Written as DNA, the CDR3 is TGTGCCAGCAGCTTAGACAGGAGAAATCAGCCCCAGCATTTT. Translated, it gives CASSLDRRNQPQHF.

The chain links TRBV2 to TRBJ2-6; no firm D call. The V gene lost 7 bases and the J gene lost 0 bases, with 13 bases spanning the gap. The CDR3 totals 16 residues. CDR1 and CDR2 (germline): SNHLY, FYNNEI. The CDR3 DNA follows: TGTGCCAGCACCCCCACCGGTGGCTCTGGGGCCAACGTCCTGACTTTC. This gives the protein CASTPTGGSGANVLTF.

This clone has more than one count but fewer than ten. This rearrangement joins TRBV7-2 to TRBJ1-4; 9 bases line up with TRBD1. This CDR3 is 15 amino acids long. The germline gives CDR1 SGHTA, CDR2 FQGNSA. V trimming: 5 bases; J trimming: 8 bases; junction bases outside the gene matches: 9. The CDR3 spells CASSTRTGAREKLFF. Here the CDR3 DNA reads TGTGCCAGCAGCACCAGGACAGGGGCACGGGAAAAACTGTTTTTT.

On this clone itself: Its ends do not fully match the called genes, so a read error is possible. The gene calls are TRBV11-2 and TRBJ2-2; tentatively, D is TRBD1 (6 bases). Looked up from germline, CDR1 is SGHAT and CDR2 is FQNNGV. This CDR3 is 15 amino acids long. CDR3 DNA: TGTGCCAGCAGCGTAGAAACAGGGCACACCGGGGAGCTGTTTTTT. Translation: CASSVETGHTGELFF.

This chain joins TRBV3-1 (or the pseudogene TRBV3-2) and TRBJ1-2; possible D gene TRBD1, 5 bases. This CDR3 spans 16 amino acids. Trimming took off 1 base at V and 8 bases at J, with 20 bases between the two ends. The germline CDR1 and CDR2 sequences are LGHDT and YNNKEL (reference sequence). CDR3 amino acids: CASSQVVGSRVGGYTF. CDR3 bases: TGTGCCAGCAGCCAAGTCGTGGGAAGCAGGGTCGGAGGCTACACCTTC.

A single count supports this clone. The genes are TRBV18 and TRBJ2-5, with 8 bases lining up with TRBD2. The germline V gene has CDR1 KGHSH and CDR2 LQKENI. The CDR3 has 14 residues. V was pared by 5 bases and J by 5 bases, with 7 bases of the junction left unmatched. The CDR3, as DNA: TGTGCCAGCTCAAAGCAGGGACTAGGGGAGACCCAGTACTTC. Amino acids: CASSKQGLGETQYF.

The rearrangement joins TRBV28 to TRBJ2-3; tentative D call: TRBD1 (6 bases). The CDR3 has 15 amino acids. V dropped 2 bases and J dropped 3 bases, with 12 bases sitting between them. The germline gives CDR1 MDHEN, CDR2 SYDVKM. CDR3 nucleotide sequence: TGTGCCAGCAGTTTAGGTCAGGGGATAACAGATACGCAGTATTTT. It codes for CASSLGQGITDTQYF.

This chain uses TRBV28 with TRBJ2-2, with TRBD2 matching 10 bases. V lost 5 bases, J lost 5 bases, and 8 bases stayed unmatched. The CDR3 is 16 amino acids. Germline V gene data show CDR1 as MDHEN and CDR2 as SYDVKM. CDR3 nucleotide sequence: TGTGCCAGCAGTCTCCCACTAGCGGGACAAACCGGGGAGCTGTTTTTT. This sequence encodes CASSLPLAGQTGELFF.

This chain connects TRBV10-3 to TRBJ2-3, with 9 bases identical to TRBD1. Germline loops: CDR1 ENHRY, CDR2 SYGVKD. Trimming took 6 bases from V and 4 from J; bases not matched to a gene: 8. There are 15 residues in the CDR3. CDR3 in DNA: TGTGCCATCAGGGGGGACAGGGTGTATGCAGATACGCAGTATTTT. It yields the protein CAIRGDRVYADTQYF.

This chain links TRBV27 with TRBJ2-5, with 11 positions matching TRBD2. With 5 bases clipped from V and 2 bases from J, the junction kept 1 base outside the gene matches. The CDR3 is made up of 14 amino acids. CDR1 is MNHEY and CDR2 is SMNVEV in the germline V gene (reference sequence). The CDR3 DNA reads as TGTGCCAGCAGTGGACTAGCGGGTCAAGAGACCCAGTACTTC. It encodes CASSGLAGQETQYF.

V and J are TRBV19 and TRBJ1-6; no firm D call. The CDR3 spans 14 residues. Per germline, CDR1 LNHDA and CDR2 SQIVND (reference sequence). The V gene lost 3 bases and the J gene lost 5 bases, with 8 bases spanning the gap. The CDR3 DNA sequence: TGTGCCAGTAGTATCTGGGGAGATAATTCACCCCTCCACTTT. Translation gives CASSIWGDNSPLHF.

This chain joins TRBV10-2 and TRBJ1-5, with D uncertain. CDR1 WSHSY and CDR2 SAAADI come from the germline V gene. V was trimmed by 2 bases and J by 3 bases, leaving 5 bases between them. The CDR3 contains 13 residues. CDR3 nucleotides: TGCGCCAGCAGTGAGCTCGTCAATCAGCCCCAGCATTTT. Its translation: CASSELVNQPQHF.

The rearrangement links TRBV19 to TRBJ1-3, with 7 positions matching TRBD1. The V gene end was trimmed by 9 bases and the J gene end by 6 bases; junction bases not matched to a gene: 5. This CDR3 comprises 12 residues. Per the germline V gene, CDR1 is LNHDA and CDR2 is SQIVND (reference sequence). In DNA, the CDR3 is TGTGCCAGCTTCGACAGGGCAAACACCATATATTTT. Amino acid sequence: CASFDRANTIYF.

This clone was recorded a few times. V is TRBV19 and J is TRBJ1-5; unclear D gene. Trimming cost V 5 bases and J 7 bases, with 9 bases left between them. The CDR3 is 12 residues long. From germline, CDR1 is LNHDA and CDR2 SQIVND (reference sequence). CDR3: CASSGELQPQHF. CDR3 coding DNA: TGTGCCAGTAGTGGGGAGCTCCAGCCCCAGCATTTT.

V usage is TRBV29-1 and J usage is TRBJ2-2, with a possible D match to TRBD1 (6 bases). Germline V gene lookup returns CDR1 SQVTM and CDR2 ANQGSEA. The length of the CDR3 is 13 residues. Trimming took off 7 bases at V and 5 bases at J, with 14 bases between the two ends. CDR3 nucleotide sequence: TGCAGCGCACTGACAGGCGATACCGGGGAGCTGTTTTTT. It codes for CSALTGDTGELFF.

The chain is built from TRBV7-9 and TRBJ1-1; a possible D gene is TRBD1 (6 bases). V shed 8 bases and J shed 1 base, with 11 bases lying between them. The CDR3 runs to 13 residues. Germline loops: CDR1 SEHNR, CDR2 FQNEAQ (reference sequence). CDR3 amino acids: CASRMDRNTEAFF. The DNA of the CDR3 is TGTGCCAGCCGAATGGACAGGAACACTGAAGCTTTCTTT.

V and J are TRBV5-4 and TRBJ1-2; D call uncertain. The germline CDR1 and CDR2 sequences are SGHNT and YYREEE (reference sequence). The CDR3 sequence is 14 residues long. V lost 0 bases to trimming and J lost 6 bases, with 12 bases between them. CDR3 sequence reads: CASSLVRWADGYTF. The CDR3 bases are TGTGCCAGCAGCTTGGTAAGATGGGCTGATGGCTACACCTTC.

The rearrangement links TRBV27 to TRBJ2-3, with D perhaps TRBD1 (6 bases). Trimming stripped 6 bases from V and 4 bases from J, with 14 bases between. This CDR3 has 14 residues. Germline V CDR1 and CDR2: MNHEY, SMNVEV (reference sequence). CDR3 DNA sequence: TGTGCCAGCAGGTCCCGGACAGAGTCAGATACGCAGTATTTT. Amino acid sequence: CASRSRTESDTQYF.

The CDR3 nucleotides read TGTGCCGGAGGGACAGGTGGAGGGTCACCCCTCCACTTT. It yields the protein CAGGTGGGSPLHF. J is TRBJ1-6 and V is TRBV3-1 (or the pseudogene TRBV3-2); 8 bases fit TRBD1. Germline assignment: CDR1 LGHDT and CDR2 YNNKEL (reference sequence). V was pared by 11 bases and J by 10 bases, with 10 bases of the junction left unmatched. The CDR3 is 13 amino acids.

The chain combines TRBV1 with TRBJ1-4; TRBD1 reflects the table's D call only, with no check against the DNA. TRBV1 is noted as a pseudogene. The CDR3 length is 18 residues. Here the CDR3 reads CTSPKQGQIPVKGEKLFF. The CDR3, as DNA: TGCACCAGCCCAAAACAGGGACAGATCCCGGTGAAGGGGGAAAAACTGTTTTTT.

The J gene is TRBJ1-1, the V gene TRBV2; a weak D match, TRBD1 (6 bases). CDR3 size: 14 residues. Trimming cost V 2 bases and J 0 bases, with 7 bases left between them. Germline V gene data show CDR1 as SNHLY and CDR2 as FYNNEI. This CDR3 is CASSERTVNTEAFF. DNA of the CDR3: TGTGCCAGCAGTGAACGGACAGTGAACACTGAAGCTTTCTTT.

This clone is a singleton in its sample. The chain carries TRBV3-1 (or the pseudogene TRBV3-2) and TRBJ2-1; 8 bases are a match to TRBD2. CDR3 length: 16 amino acids. Germline CDR1 LGHDT, CDR2 YNNKEL (reference sequence). J lost 1 base, V lost 4 bases, and 6 bases had no gene match. The CDR3 sequence is CASSLSTGGSYNEQFF. The CDR3 DNA reads as TGTGCCAGCAGCCTATCAACGGGAGGGTCCTACAATGAGCAGTTCTTC.